These T cell receptor beta chains were read from a single sample in a study of prognosis after radiotherapy for stage I lung cancer. TCRdb re-derived calls from the multiplex PCR reads in MiXCR, one entry per CDR3 protein. The repertoire has about 59,000 distinct CDR3 sequences, approximately 26% of them found once; the top ten carry about 7.5%. The material was PBMCs, obtained before or after stereotactic body radiation therapy (not recorded which). Every receptor here comes from a donor of 50 years or more with non-small cell lung cancer. Both conserved end residues are part of each CDR3. D genes are given only for firm matches. Clone sizes are given selectively: once, few, many, or a class where the clone is expanded.

j_gene,abundance,d_gene,v_gene,CDR3nt,CDR3aa
TRBJ1-1,-,TRBD1,TRBV18,TGTGCCAGCTCACCCGGGACAGCTTGGGTGAACACTGAAGCTTTCTTT,CASSPGTAWVNTEAFF
TRBJ2-7,many,-,TRBV27,TGTGCCACCTCACCCGTCATCAAAGAGCAAAAGTACGAGCAGTACTTC,CATSPVIKEQKYEQYF
TRBJ1-1,-,-,TRBV3-1,TGTGCCAGCAGCCAGAGACCGGACAGGAACACTGAAGCTTTCTTT,CASSQRPDRNTEAFF
TRBJ2-7,many,-,TRBV18,TGTGCCAGCTCACCTACAGGGAGCTACGAGCAGTACTTC,CASSPTGSYEQYF
TRBJ1-2,many,TRBD1,TRBV20-1,TGCAGTGCTAGAGATCTTGGGACAGGGGATAGCTATGGCTACACCTTC,CSARDLGTGDSYGYTF
TRBJ2-7,many,-,TRBV9,TGTGCCAGCAGCAAGGACCCCGGATCTCGCTACGAGCAGTACTTC,CASSKDPGSRYEQYF
TRBJ1-5,many,-,TRBV28,TGTGCCAGCAGATCAGGGGATTGGGAGCCCCAGCATTTT,CASRSGDWEPQHF
TRBJ2-1,few,-,TRBV9,TGTGCCAGCGGGGCCCCCAGCGCGTACAATGAGCAGTTCTTC,CASGAPSAYNEQFF
TRBJ1-2,many,-,TRBV3-1,TGTGCCAGCAGCCCCCAATCGGGGGCAGCCTATGGCTACACCTTC,CASSPQSGAAYGYTF
TRBJ1-2,many,-,TRBV11-2,TGTGCCAGCAGCTTAGGCAGGGTTGCTAACTATGGCTACACCTTC,CASSLGRVANYGYTF
TRBJ2-7,many,-,TRBV18,TGTGCCAGCTCACCGACGGGCACGGGAGAGCAGTACTTC,CASSPTGTGEQYF
TRBJ1-1,many,TRBD1,TRBV30,TGTGCCTGGGCGGGACAGTCGAACACTGAAGCTTTCTTT,CAWAGQSNTEAFF
TRBJ2-1,many,TRBD1,TRBV5-1,TGCGCCAGCAGCTCCACAGGGGAGGAGCAGTTCTTC,CASSSTGEEQFF
TRBJ1-2,many,-,TRBV3-1,TGTGCCAGCAGCCGCCAGAGGGACAACTATGGCTACACCTTC,CASSRQRDNYGYTF
TRBJ2-2,many,TRBD1,TRBV7-2,TGTGCCAGCAGCTCCGGGACAGGGGGATTGGGGACCGGGGAGCTGTTTTTT,CASSSGTGGLGTGELFF
TRBJ1-2,many,TRBD1,TRBV9,TGTGCCAGCAGCGTAGGGGACAGATCTGCAGCTAACTATGGCTACACCTTC,CASSVGDRSAANYGYTF
TRBJ1-6,-,-,TRBV4-3,TGCGCCAGCAGCCAAGATTGGCGACCACACAATTCACCCCTCCACTTT,CASSQDWRPHNSPLHF
TRBJ2-7,-,-,TRBV7-9,TGTGCCAGTAGCTACCTTGAGTTGGGCGAGCAGTACTTC,CASSYLELGEQYF
TRBJ1-1,many,-,TRBV2,TGTGCCAGCAGTGTTGGGTGGGACACTGAAGCTTTCTTT,CASSVGWDTEAFF
TRBJ2-7,-,-,TRBV4-1,TGCGCCAGCAGCCAAGGGTTAAGGGGTCCCTACGAGCAGTACTTC,CASSQGLRGPYEQYF
TRBJ2-1,many,-,TRBV7-2,TGTGCCAGCAGCTTAGGAGGGGGGGGTAACAATGAGCAGTTCTTC,CASSLGGGGNNEQFF
TRBJ1-1,many,-,TRBV6-5,TGTGCCAGCAGTTATCGGGCGGGAGACACTGAAGCTTTCTTT,CASSYRAGDTEAFF
TRBJ1-1,many,TRBD1,TRBV2,TGTGCCAGCAGTGGGACAGGGGTAATAACTGAAGCTTTCTTT,CASSGTGVITEAFF
TRBJ2-3,many,TRBD1,TRBV7-9,TGTGCCAGCAGCCACGTAACCGGACAGGGACCCACAGATACGCAGTATTTT,CASSHVTGQGPTDTQYF
TRBJ1-6,many,-,TRBV10-3,TGTGCCATCAACACAGGAGATAATTCACCCCTCCACTTT,CAINTGDNSPLHF
TRBJ1-2,many,TRBD1,TRBV15,TGTGCCACCAGCAGAGATCCAGGGGGCGTCTATGGCTACACCTTC,CATSRDPGGVYGYTF
TRBJ2-1,many,-,TRBV12-5,TGTGCTAGTGGCAAGGAATGGAGTGAGCAGTTCTTC,CASGKEWSEQFF
TRBJ1-3,few,-,TRBV15,TGTGCCACCAGCAGGACTGACTCTGGAAACACCATGTATTTT,CATSRTDSGNTMYF
TRBJ2-1,many,-,TRBV7-3,TGTGCCAGCAGCCCAGGTCGGGCGGGGCTCAATGAGCAGTTCTTC,CASSPGRAGLNEQFF
TRBJ1-2,many,-,TRBV6-9,TGTGCCAGCAGTTCTACACGCCGGGACTCCCCTAACTATGGCTACACCTTC,CASSSTRRDSPNYGYTF
TRBJ1-2,many,TRBD1,TRBV7-2,TGTGCCAGCAGCCAAGACAGGGACAGTGGCTACACCTTC,CASSQDRDSGYTF
TRBJ2-3,medium-sized,-,TRBV11-2,TGTGCCAGCAGCTCTAGCACAGATACGCAGTATTTT,CASSSSTDTQYF
TRBJ2-7,many,-,TRBV5-1,TGCGCCAGCAGACGGGGGACACCTAACGAGCAGTACTTC,CASRRGTPNEQYF
TRBJ1-5,-,-,TRBV7-2,TGTGCCAGCAGCCGGACGGGGGGCAATCAGCCCCAAAATTTT,CASSRTGGNQPQNF
TRBJ2-7,once,-,TRBV12-3/TRBV12-4,TGTGCCAGTTTAAGTACGGGGGGCAAGGGCGAGCAGTACTTC,CASLSTGGKGEQYF
TRBJ2-2,many,-,TRBV9,TGTGCCAGCAGCGACGACATCTACACCGGGGAGCTGTTTTTT,CASSDDIYTGELFF
TRBJ1-4,many,-,TRBV6-2/TRBV6-3,TGTGCCAGTTCTTCCTCTTCCCTTCAGGTTAATGAAAAACTGTTTTTT,CASSSSSLQVNEKLFF
TRBJ1-2,many,TRBD1,TRBV7-8,TGTGCCAGCAGCTACCAGGGGGCAGGTGGCTACACCTTC,CASSYQGAGGYTF
TRBJ2-3,many,-,TRBV3-1,TGTGCCAGCAGCCAAGGGTGGAGCACAGATACGCAGTATTTT,CASSQGWSTDTQYF
TRBJ1-5,many,TRBD1,TRBV20-1,TGCAGTGCTAACTCAGGACAGGGCAGGCAGCCCCAGCATTTT,CSANSGQGRQPQHF
TRBJ2-3,many,TRBD1,TRBV7-3,TGTGCCAGCAGCAAGACAGGGTCCACAGATACGCAGTATTTT,CASSKTGSTDTQYF
TRBJ2-3,-,TRBD2,TRBV6-1,TGTGCCAGCAGCCCTCTTTGGACTAGGGGATTAGATACGCAGTATTTT,CASSPLWTRGLDTQYF
TRBJ2-2,many,-,TRBV18,TGTGCCAGCTCACCGCTCTCGGGGGTCACCGGGGAGCTGTTTTTT,CASSPLSGVTGELFF
TRBJ2-5,-,-,TRBV11-2,TGTGCCAGCAGCTTACCGGGCCAAGAGACCCAGTACTTC,CASSLPGQETQYF
TRBJ2-7,many,TRBD1,TRBV6-5,TGTGCCAGCAGTTACACCCTGGGACAGAGCTACGAGCAGTACTTC,CASSYTLGQSYEQYF
TRBJ2-5,many,TRBD2,TRBV3-1,TGTGCCAGCAGCCAAGGTCAGGGGACTAGCGGGGCATTACTCCTATTC,CASSQGQGTSGALLLF
TRBJ1-2,-,-,TRBV11-2,TGTGCCAGCAGCTTAGATACCGAGAAAGGGGGACGTAGTGGCTACACCTTC,CASSLDTEKGGRSGYTF